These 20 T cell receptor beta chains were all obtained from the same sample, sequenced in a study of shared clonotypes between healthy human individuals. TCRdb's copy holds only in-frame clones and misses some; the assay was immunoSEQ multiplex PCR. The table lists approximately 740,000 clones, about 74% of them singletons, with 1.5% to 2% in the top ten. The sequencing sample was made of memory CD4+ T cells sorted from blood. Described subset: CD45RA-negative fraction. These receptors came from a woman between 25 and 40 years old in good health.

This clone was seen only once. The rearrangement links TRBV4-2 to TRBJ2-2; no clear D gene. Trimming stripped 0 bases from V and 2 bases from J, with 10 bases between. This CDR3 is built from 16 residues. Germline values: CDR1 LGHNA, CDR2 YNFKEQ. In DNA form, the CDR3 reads TGTGCCAGCAGCCAAGAGGAAATATCAAACACCGGGGAGCTGTTTTTT. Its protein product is CASSQEEISNTGELFF.

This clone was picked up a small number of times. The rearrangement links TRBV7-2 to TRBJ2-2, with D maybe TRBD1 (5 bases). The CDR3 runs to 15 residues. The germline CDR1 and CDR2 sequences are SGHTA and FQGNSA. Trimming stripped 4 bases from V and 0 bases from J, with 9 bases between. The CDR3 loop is CASSWTIANTGELFF. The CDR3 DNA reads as TGTGCCAGCAGCTGGACAATCGCGAACACCGGGGAGCTGTTTTTT.

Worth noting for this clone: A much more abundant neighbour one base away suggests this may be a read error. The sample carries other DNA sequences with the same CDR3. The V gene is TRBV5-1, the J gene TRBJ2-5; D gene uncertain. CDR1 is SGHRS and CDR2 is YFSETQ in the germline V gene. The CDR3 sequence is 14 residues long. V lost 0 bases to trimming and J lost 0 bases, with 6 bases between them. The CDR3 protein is CASSLGQNQETQYF. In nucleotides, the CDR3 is TGCGCCAGCAGCTTGGGGCAGAACCAAGAGACCCAGTACTTC.

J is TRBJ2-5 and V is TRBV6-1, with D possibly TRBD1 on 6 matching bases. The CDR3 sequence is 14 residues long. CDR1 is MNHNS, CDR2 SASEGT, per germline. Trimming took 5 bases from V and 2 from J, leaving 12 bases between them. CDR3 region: CASSIAGTQETQYF. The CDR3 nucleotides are TGTGCCAGCAGTATAGCCGGGACACAAGAGACCCAGTACTTC.

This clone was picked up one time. The CDR3 bases are TGTGCCAGCAGCCTAAGAGTGTGGCAGGCAACCTACAATGAGCAGTTCTTC. Its protein product is CASSLRVWQATYNEQFF. The chain joins TRBV11-2 to TRBJ2-1, with D unresolved. CDR3 length: 17 residues. Per germline, CDR1 SGHAT and CDR2 FQNNGV. The ends were cut back, 5 bases at V and 2 bases at J, with 19 bases in the middle.

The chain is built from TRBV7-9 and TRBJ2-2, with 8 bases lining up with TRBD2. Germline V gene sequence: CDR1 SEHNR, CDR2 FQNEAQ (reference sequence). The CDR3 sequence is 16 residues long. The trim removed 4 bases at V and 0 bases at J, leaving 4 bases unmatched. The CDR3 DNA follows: TGTGCCAGCAGCTCACGGGGGGGATCGAACACCGGGGAGCTGTTTTTT. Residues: CASSSRGGSNTGELFF.

The DNA for the CDR3 is TGTGCCATCAGTGAGTCGGGGATAGCGGGAGCGAATGAGCAGTTCTTC. This sequence encodes CAISESGIAGANEQFF. This sequence joins TRBV10-3 and TRBJ2-1, with TRBD2 identical over 9 bases. V was clipped by 0 bases and J by 7 bases; unmatched bases: 7. Germline assignment: CDR1 ENHRY and CDR2 SYGVKD. The CDR3 consists of 16 residues.

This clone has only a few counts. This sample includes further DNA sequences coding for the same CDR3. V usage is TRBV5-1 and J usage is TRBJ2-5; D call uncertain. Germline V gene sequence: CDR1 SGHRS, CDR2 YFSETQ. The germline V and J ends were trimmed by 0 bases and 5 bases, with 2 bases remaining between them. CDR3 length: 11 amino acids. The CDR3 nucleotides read TGCGCCAGCAGCTTGGCCGAGACCCAGTACTTC. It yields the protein CASSLAETQYF.

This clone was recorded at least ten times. CDR3 sequence (DNA): TGTGCCAGCTCCCCCGTTACGGGGAACTCCTACGAGCAGTACTTC. Its translation is CASSPVTGNSYEQYF. The gene calls are TRBV27 and TRBJ2-7, with D tentatively TRBD2 (5 bases). V was clipped by 8 bases and J by 0 bases, with 17 bases between them. The CDR3 spans 15 residues. Germline lookup yields CDR1 MNHEY and CDR2 SMNVEV (reference sequence).

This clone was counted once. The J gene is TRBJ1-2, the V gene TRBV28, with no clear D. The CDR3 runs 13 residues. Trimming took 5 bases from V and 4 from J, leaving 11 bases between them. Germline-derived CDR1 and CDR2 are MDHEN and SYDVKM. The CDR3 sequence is CASSHPPVYGYTF. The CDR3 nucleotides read TGTGCCAGCAGTCACCCCCCGGTCTATGGCTACACCTTC.

The CDR3 region is CASLRGGPHQETQYF. CDR3 coding DNA: TGTGCCAGTCTTCGGGGGGGACCACACCAAGAGACCCAGTACTTC. This chain joins TRBV6-5 and TRBJ2-5, with 8 bases lining up with TRBD2. V lost 9 bases, J lost 0 bases, and 9 bases stayed unmatched. The CDR3 covers 15 residues. Germline-derived CDR1 and CDR2 are MNHEY and SVGAGI.

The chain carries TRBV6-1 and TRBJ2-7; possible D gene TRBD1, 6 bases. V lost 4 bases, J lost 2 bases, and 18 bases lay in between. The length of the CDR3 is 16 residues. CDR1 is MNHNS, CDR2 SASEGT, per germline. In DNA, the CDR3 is TGTGCCAGCAGTGTGGGGACACCAGTACTACCCTACGAGCAGTACTTC. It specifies CASSVGTPVLPYEQYF.

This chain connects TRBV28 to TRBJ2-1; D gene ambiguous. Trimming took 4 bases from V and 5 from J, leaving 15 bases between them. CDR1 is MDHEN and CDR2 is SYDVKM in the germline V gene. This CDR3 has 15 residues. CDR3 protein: CASSSSKSRDNEQFF. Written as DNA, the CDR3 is TGTGCCAGCAGTTCCAGTAAATCCCGAGACAATGAGCAGTTCTTC.

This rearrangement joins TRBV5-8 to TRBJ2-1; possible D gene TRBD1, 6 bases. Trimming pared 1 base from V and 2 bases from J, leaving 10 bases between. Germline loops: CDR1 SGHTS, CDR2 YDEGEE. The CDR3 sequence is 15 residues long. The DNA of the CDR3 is TGTGCCAGCAGCTTGCTGACAGGTCCCTACAATGAGCAGTTCTTC. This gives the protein CASSLLTGPYNEQFF.

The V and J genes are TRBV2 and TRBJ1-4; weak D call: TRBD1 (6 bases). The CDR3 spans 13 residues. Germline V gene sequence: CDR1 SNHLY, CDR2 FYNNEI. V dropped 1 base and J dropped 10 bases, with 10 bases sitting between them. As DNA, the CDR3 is TGTGCCAGCAGTGAAGGGAAGACAGGAAAACTGTTTTTT. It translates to CASSEGKTGKLFF.

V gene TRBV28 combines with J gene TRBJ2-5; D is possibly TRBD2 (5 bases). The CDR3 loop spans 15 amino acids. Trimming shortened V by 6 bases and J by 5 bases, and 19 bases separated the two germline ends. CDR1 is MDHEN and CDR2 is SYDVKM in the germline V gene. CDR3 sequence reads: CASRNPDFGVETQYF. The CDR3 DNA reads TGTGCCAGCAGGAACCCGGACTTTGGGGTGGAGACCCAGTACTTC.

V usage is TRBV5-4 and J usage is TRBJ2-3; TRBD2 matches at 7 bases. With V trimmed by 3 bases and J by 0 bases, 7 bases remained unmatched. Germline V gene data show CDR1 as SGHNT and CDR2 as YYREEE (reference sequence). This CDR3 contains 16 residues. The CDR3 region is CASSWDYSLSTDTQYF. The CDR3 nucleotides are TGTGCCAGCAGCTGGGACTACAGCTTGAGCACAGATACGCAGTATTTT.

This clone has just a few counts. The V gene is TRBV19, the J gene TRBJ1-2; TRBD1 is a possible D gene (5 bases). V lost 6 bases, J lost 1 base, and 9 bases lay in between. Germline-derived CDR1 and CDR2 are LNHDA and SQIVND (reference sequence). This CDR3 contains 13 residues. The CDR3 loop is CASSKGLNYGYTF. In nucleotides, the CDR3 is TGTGCCAGTAGCAAGGGACTTAACTATGGCTACACCTTC.

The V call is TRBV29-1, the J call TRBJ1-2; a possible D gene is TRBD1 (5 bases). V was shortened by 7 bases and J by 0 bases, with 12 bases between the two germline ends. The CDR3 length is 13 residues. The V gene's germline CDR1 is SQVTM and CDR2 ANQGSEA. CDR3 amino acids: CSAGDGTNYGYTF. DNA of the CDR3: TGCAGCGCCGGGGACGGAACTAACTATGGCTACACCTTC.

The CDR3 coding sequence is TGTGCCACCCGAAGGACAGCCTACGAGCAGTACTTC. Encoded protein: CATRRTAYEQYF. This chain links TRBV6-6 with TRBJ2-7; a possible D gene is TRBD1 (6 bases). CDR3 length: 12 amino acids. V shed 10 bases and J shed 2 bases, with 12 bases lying between them. Germline-derived CDR1 and CDR2 are MNHNY and SVGAGI (reference sequence).